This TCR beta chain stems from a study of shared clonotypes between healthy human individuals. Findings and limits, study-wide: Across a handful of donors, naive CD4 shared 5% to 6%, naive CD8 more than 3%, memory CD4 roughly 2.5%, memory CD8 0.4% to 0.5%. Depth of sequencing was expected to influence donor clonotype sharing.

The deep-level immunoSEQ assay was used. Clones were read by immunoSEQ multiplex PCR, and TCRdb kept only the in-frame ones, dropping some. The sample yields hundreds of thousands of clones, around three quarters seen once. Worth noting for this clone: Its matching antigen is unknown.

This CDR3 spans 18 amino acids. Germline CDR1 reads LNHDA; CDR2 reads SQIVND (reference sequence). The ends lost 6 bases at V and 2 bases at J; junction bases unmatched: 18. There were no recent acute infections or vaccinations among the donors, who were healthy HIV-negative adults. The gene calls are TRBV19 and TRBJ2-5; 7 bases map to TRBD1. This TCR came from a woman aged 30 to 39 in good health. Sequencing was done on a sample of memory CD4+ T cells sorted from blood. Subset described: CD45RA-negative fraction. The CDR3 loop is CASSPRVRDRIIQETQYF. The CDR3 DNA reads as TGTGCCAGTAGCCCAAGGGTCCGGGACAGAATTATACAAGAGACCCAGTACTTC. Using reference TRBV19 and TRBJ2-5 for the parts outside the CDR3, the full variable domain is DGGITQSPKYLFRKEGQNVTLSCEQNLNHDAMYWYRQDPGQGLRLIYYSQIVNDFQKGDIAEGYSVSREKKESFPLTVTSAQKNPTAFYLCASSPRVRDRIIQETQYFGPGTRLLVL.